Described below is a single T cell receptor beta chain sequence and its context. Its antigen is unidentified. This sample was taken from a study of a mutant IDH1 vaccine in newly diagnosed glioma. Study-wide points: Changes in the top peripheral T cell clonotypes seemingly had no bearing on pseudoprogression.

Time point indicated: week 23, last vaccination. With topical imiquimod, each dose of the vaccine consisted of 300 ug of mutant IDH1 20-mer peptide. Assay used: immunoSEQ multiplex PCR; TCRdb lists only in-frame clones, some missing. The table has around 55,000 clones, 75% to 90% seen once; the top ten hold about 6.3%. V lost 0 bases to trimming and J lost 7 bases, with 15 bases between them. Germline V gene lookup returns CDR1 LGHNA and CDR2 YNFKEQ. CDR3 length: 15 residues. V and J are TRBV4-2 and TRBJ1-2, with TRBD1 as a possible D gene (5 bases). This receptor was obtained from a man aged 35 to 55 with glioma. Sample: PBMCs, taken from a glioma patient whose treatment included an IDH1 peptide vaccine. In DNA, the CDR3 is TGTGCCAGCAGCCAAGACCTGCAGGGTAGCGCTGGCTACACCTTC. Amino acid sequence: CASSQDLQGSAGYTF.